The source of this T cell receptor (beta chain) is a study of blood T cell repertoires in COVID-19. At the level of the study: PBMCs, B-cell-depleted T cells, or T cells provided the cDNA or gDNA that made up the material.

This CDR3 is 13 amino acids long. V lost 7 bases to trimming and J lost 2 bases, with 15 bases between them. Germline V gene lookup returns CDR1 SQVTM and CDR2 ANQGSEA. As processed by the authors: Reference gene primer amplification in the assay estimated nucleated cell counts. Sequencing used immunoSEQ multiplex PCR; TCRdb keeps in-frame clones, though not all of them. That table furnishes V, J and clone size, whereas the DNA furnished D and trimming. The table has hundreds of thousands of clones, roughly 92% seen once; the top ten hold more than 0.7%. The origin of this receptor is a man aged 60-69 years with COVID-19, enrolled during active disease. This chain joins TRBV29-1 and TRBJ2-7, with D possibly matching TRBD1 (5 bases). The sequencing sample was made of peripheral blood. In DNA form, the CDR3 reads TGCAGCGCCACCCAGGGTTACCCCTACGAGCAGTACTTC. Protein: CSATQGYPYEQYF.